Listed below are T cell receptor beta chains from one sample, sequenced in a study of blood T cell repertoires in COVID-19. The assay was immunoSEQ multiplex PCR, and TCRdb's table has in-frame clones only and misses some. The data hold some 350,000 clones, with around 86% observed a single time. Sequenced material: peripheral blood. The source of these receptors is a woman aged 45-60 years with COVID-19, enrolled during active disease. The CDR3 runs from the conserved cysteine through the conserved F or W. D genes are given only for firm matches. Clone size, where shown, is once, few, many, or a class for clones that have expanded.

>TRBV4-3|14|TRBD1|NA|TRBJ2-3
TGCGCCAGCAGCTCTGGACAGGGAACAGATACGCAGTATTTT
CASSSGQGTDTQYF
>TRBV30|14|NA|NA|TRBJ1-1
TGTGCCTGGAGGAGGGCAGGGGTTACCACTGAAGCTTTCTTT
CAWRRAGVTTEAFF
>TRBV19|16|TRBD1|NA|TRBJ2-7
TGTGCCAGTAGTCTCTGGAGTTCCCGGGACAGTCACGAGCAGTACTTC
CASSLWSSRDSHEQYF
>TRBV7-9|18|NA|NA|TRBJ1-1
TGTGCCAGCAGCTTAGCGCACGGGAAGGTACAAATGAACACTGAAGCTTTCTTT
CASSLAHGKVQMNTEAFF
>TRBV3-1/TRBV3-2|15|NA|NA|TRBJ1-5
TGTGCCAGCAGCCAAGATACAGGCGTAAATCAGCCCCAGCATTTT
CASSQDTGVNQPQHF
>TRBV7-9|14|NA|NA|TRBJ2-7
TGTGCCAGCAGCCCGTCAGGGGCCCCCTACGAGCAGTACTTC
CASSPSGAPYEQYF
>TRBV29-1|15|TRBD1|NA|TRBJ2-6
TGCAGCGTTGCAGGGGGTTTCGGTGGGGCCAACGTCCTGACTTTC
CSVAGGFGGANVLTF
>TRBV4-2|15|TRBD1|NA|TRBJ1-2
TGTGCCAGCAGAGAGCCGGAGACAGGGAACTCTGGCTACACCTTC
CASREPETGNSGYTF
>TRBV2|14|NA|NA|TRBJ2-5
TGTGCCAGCAGGTACAGGGGAGGTCAAGAGACCCAGTACTTC
CASRYRGGQETQYF
>TRBV7-2|14|TRBD1|NA|TRBJ1-2
TGTGCCAGCAGAAACAGGGGAAAAGCGTATGGCTACACCTTC
CASRNRGKAYGYTF
>TRBV19|14|NA|NA|TRBJ1-1
TGTGCCAGTAGTATACCGGGGGTCAACACTGAAGCTTTCTTT
CASSIPGVNTEAFF
>TRBV10-1|17|NA|NA|TRBJ1-3
TGCGCCAGCAGAAGGGAGATCCATTTTTGGTCTGGAAACACCATATATTTT
CASRREIHFWSGNTIYF
>TRBV29-1|12|NA|NA|TRBJ2-2
TGCAGCGTACAGGGACACACCGGGGAGCTGTTTTTT
CSVQGHTGELFF
>TRBV19|15|NA|few|TRBJ1-2
TGTGCCAGTAGTATAGGCAGGGGCTCGAACTATGGCTACACCTTC
CASSIGRGSNYGYTF
>TRBV11-2|15|TRBD2|few|TRBJ2-7
TGTGCCAGCAGCAGCTTGACTAGCGCTCCCTACGAGCAGTACTTC
CASSSLTSAPYEQYF
>TRBV9|14|NA|NA|TRBJ2-3
TGTGCCAGCAGCCCGCGCACAGCTGCAGATACGCAGTATTTT
CASSPRTAADTQYF
>TRBV4-2|15|TRBD2|NA|TRBJ2-1
TGTGCCAGCAGCCCACAGGGTCTAGCGGGAACTGAGCAGTTCTTC
CASSPQGLAGTEQFF
>TRBV9|15|TRBD1|few|TRBJ2-7
TGTGCCAGCAGCATTAGGACAGGGCTTGCCTACGAGCAGTACTTC
CASSIRTGLAYEQYF
>TRBV5-1|15|TRBD2|NA|TRBJ2-7
TGCGCCAGCAGCTTTTGGGAGGGCCGATCCTACGAGCAGTACTTC
CASSFWEGRSYEQYF
>TRBV7-9|13|NA|NA|TRBJ1-2
TGTGCCAGCAGCTTACAGGTTAACTATGGCTACACCTTC
CASSLQVNYGYTF
>TRBV6-4|12|TRBD1|once|TRBJ2-7
TGTGCCAGCAGACGGACAGGGTCCGAGCAGTACTTC
CASRRTGSEQYF
>TRBV5-1|15|TRBD1|NA|TRBJ2-7
TGCGCCAGCAGCCAATCCGGGACAGGGTCATTCGAGCAGTACTTC
CASSQSGTGSFEQYF
>TRBV3-1/TRBV3-2|15|TRBD2|NA|TRBJ2-5
TGTGCCAGCAGCCAGAGGACTAGCGGGAGGGAGACCCAGTACTTC
CASSQRTSGRETQYF
>TRBV4-1|16|TRBD1|once|TRBJ2-7
TGCGCCAGCAGCCAAGATATAGGGACAGGGAACTACGAGCAGTACTTC
CASSQDIGTGNYEQYF
>TRBV6-5|14|TRBD1|once|TRBJ1-2
TGTGCCAGCAGTTCAGGGACAGGGGGGTATGGCTACACCTTC
CASSSGTGGYGYTF
>TRBV19|15|TRBD1|NA|TRBJ2-7
TGTGCCAGTAGTATCAAGGGACAGGGGATGACCGAGCAGTACTTC
CASSIKGQGMTEQYF
>TRBV7-9|13|NA|NA|TRBJ2-1
TGTGCCAGCAGCCGTCGGGTCGTCGGGGAGCAGTTCTTC
CASSRRVVGEQFF
>TRBV7-9|15|TRBD1|few|TRBJ2-7
TGTGCCAGCAGTCCCCGGGACAGCCTCGCCTACGAGCAGTACTTC
CASSPRDSLAYEQYF
>TRBV5-1|14|NA|NA|TRBJ1-1
TGCGCCAGCAGCCGGGACACCCTGAACACTGAAGCTTTCTTT
CASSRDTLNTEAFF
>TRBV6-5|14|NA|NA|TRBJ1-1
TGTGCCAGCAGTTATTCAGGGGTAGTAACTGAAGCTTTCTTT
CASSYSGVVTEAFF
>TRBV6-2/TRBV6-3|19|NA|NA|TRBJ2-1
TGTGCCAGCAGTTTCTCACCGCATCGGACTGCTCCATCCTACAATGAGCAGTTCTTC
CASSFSPHRTAPSYNEQFF
>TRBV21-1|12|NA|NA|TRBJ2-3
TGTGCCAGCACATGTTCCACAGATACGCAGTATTTT
CASTCSTDTQYF
>TRBV7-2|15|NA|once|TRBJ2-1
TGTGCCAGCAGCTTATCTGCAGGGGAATACAATGAGCAGTTCTTC
CASSLSAGEYNEQFF
>TRBV4-2|15|NA|few|TRBJ1-2
TGTGCCAGCAGCCCAAACTCAGTCCAGGGTGACGGCTACACCTTC
CASSPNSVQGDGYTF
>TRBV29-1|13|TRBD1|few|TRBJ2-3
TGCAGCGTCGACAGGGCTAGCACAGATACGCAGTATTTT
CSVDRASTDTQYF
>TRBV2|14|NA|few|TRBJ1-6
TGTGCCAGCAGTGGTTGGGAGACTAATTCACCCCTCCACTTT
CASSGWETNSPLHF
>TRBV5-4|14|TRBD1|NA|TRBJ2-1
TGTGCCAGCAGCCTCGGGACAGACTACAATGAGCAGTTCTTC
CASSLGTDYNEQFF
>TRBV15|15|TRBD2|NA|TRBJ2-1
TGTGCCACCAGCAGAGAGGCTAGCGGTTACAATGAGCAGTTCTTC
CATSREASGYNEQFF
>TRBV11-3|15|NA|NA|TRBJ2-5
TGTGCCAGCAGCTTATACGGGATTAAGAAAGAGACCCAGTACTTC
CASSLYGIKKETQYF
>TRBV6-1|13|NA|NA|TRBJ2-5
TGTGCCAGCAGTGATCCTTATTTAGTGACCCAGTACTTC
CASSDPYLVTQYF
>TRBV18|14|NA|NA|TRBJ2-7
TGTGCCAGCTCACTTGACAGGAACTCCTACGAGCAGTACTTC
CASSLDRNSYEQYF
>TRBV4-3|14|TRBD2|NA|TRBJ2-3
TGCGCCAGCAGCCCTAGCGGGGTCACAGATACGCAGTATTTT
CASSPSGVTDTQYF
>TRBV30|15|NA|NA|TRBJ2-1
TGTGCCTGGAGTGGGACCGCCGGGAAAGGTAATGAGCAGTTCTTC
CAWSGTAGKGNEQFF
>TRBV5-1|15|TRBD1|NA|TRBJ2-1
TGCGCCAGCAGCTGGGGGGACAGGGGTTACAATGAGCAGTTCTTC
CASSWGDRGYNEQFF
>TRBV4-2|15|NA|NA|TRBJ2-1
TGTGCCAGCAGCAGGGCAGCGGAGGGCTACAATGAGCAGTTCTTC
CASSRAAEGYNEQFF
>TRBV2|14|NA|NA|TRBJ2-2
TGTGCCAGCAGCCGGACAGTGAACACCGGGGAGCTGTTTTTT
CASSRTVNTGELFF
>TRBV19|11|NA|NA|TRBJ2-7
TGTGCCAGTAGTTTCCACTACGAGCAGTACTTC
CASSFHYEQYF
>TRBV30|13|TRBD1|NA|TRBJ1-1
TGTGCCTTAACCCGACAGGGAAACACTGAAGCTTTCTTT
CALTRQGNTEAFF